This T cell receptor beta chain was recovered during a study of blood T cell repertoires in COVID-19. Profiling relied on immunoSEQ multiplex PCR, and the TCRdb table lists in-frame clones only, not all of them. Of approximately 98,000 clones in the sample, over 65% were seen once. The germline gives CDR1 SGDLS, CDR2 YYNGEE. Trimming shortened V by 0 bases and J by 1 base, and 2 bases separated the two germline ends. CDR3 length equals 13 residues. The receptor was isolated from a woman aged 35 to 49 with acute or convalescent COVID-19. The chain has TRBV9 and TRBJ2-1; no clear D. The sample comprised peripheral blood. CDR3 loop: CASSVASYNEQFF. The DNA of the CDR3 is TGTGCCAGCAGCGTAGCGTCCTACAATGAGCAGTTCTTC.